These 28 T cell receptor beta chains share one sample of origin, sequenced in a study of blood T cells in healthy people across ages. PCR was performed a second time for about 7 to 11 cycles using a sample-barcoded 5' primer and a J-beta primer mix. TCRdb called the 5' RACE reads again in MiXCR, with one record for every CDR3 protein. Of 730,000 or so distinct CDR3 sequences in the sample, 35% to 50% are singletons; the top ten hold roughly 30%. The sample consisted of blood. These receptor sequences come from an elderly man in good health.

The chain has TRBV6-1 and TRBJ1-1; D is ambiguous. Trimming removed 1 base at V and 2 bases at J, with 5 bases between. Germline V gene sequence: CDR1 MNHNS, CDR2 SASEGT. CDR3 length equals 13 residues. DNA of the CDR3: TGTGCCAGCAGTGAAGTGTCAAACACTGAAGCTTTCTTT. It specifies CASSEVSNTEAFF.

This clonotype has more than one count but fewer than ten. The rearrangement links TRBV6-2 or TRBV6-3 to TRBJ2-1; unclear D gene. Trimming cost V 6 bases and J 6 bases, with 9 bases left between them. CDR1 is MNHEY and CDR2 is SVGEGT in the germline V gene. CDR3 length: 12 residues. The chain's CDR3 is CASSLMGNEQFF. The CDR3 DNA sequence: TGTGCCAGCAGCCTTATGGGCAATGAGCAGTTCTTC.

This clonotype was seen only a few times. The chain carries TRBV20-1 and TRBJ2-5; D gene uncertain. The ends were cut back, 3 bases at V and 11 bases at J, with 19 bases in the middle. CDR1 and CDR2 (germline): DFQATT, SNEGSKA (reference sequence). The CDR3 has 13 amino acids. DNA for the CDR3: TGCAGTGCTAGGGGTGACATCGGCCTAGAGCAGTACTTC. Its protein is CSARGDIGLEQYF.

The chain uses TRBV15 and TRBJ1-4; TRBD1 might be the D (6 bases). Germline-derived CDR1 and CDR2 are LNHNV and YYDKDF (reference sequence). CDR3 length: 13 amino acids. V was pared by 5 bases and J by 8 bases, with 12 bases between. CDR3 residues: CATSSHQGEKLFF. The CDR3 nucleotides are TGTGCCACCAGCTCCCACCAGGGGGAAAAACTGTTTTTT.

In this sample, this clonotype turned up once. This chain uses TRBV7-2 with TRBJ1-2; a weak D match, TRBD1 (5 bases). V was clipped by 5 bases and J by 5 bases, with 21 bases between them. CDR1 and CDR2 from the germline V gene are SGHTA and FQGNSA. The CDR3 has 16 residues. Written as DNA, the CDR3 is TGTGCCAGCAGCCAGCGTGGGGACGGAGCCCTTTATGGCTACACCTTC. This encodes CASSQRGDGALYGYTF.

Written as DNA, the CDR3 is TGTGCCAGCAGCTCTACAGGGGATGAGCAGTACTTC. This gives the protein CASSSTGDEQYF. The rearrangement links TRBV7-2 to TRBJ2-5, with 7 bases lining up with TRBD1. Losses at the gene ends were 4 bases for V and 11 bases for J; bases not matched to a gene: 7. Germline CDR1 and CDR2: SGHTA and FQGNSA. The CDR3 runs to 12 residues.

Of note for this clonotype: With a much larger clone just one base away, this may be a read error. The rearrangement uses TRBV7-9 and TRBJ2-5; a possible D gene is TRBD2 (7 bases). The CDR3 contains 14 residues. Germline V gene data show CDR1 as SEHNR and CDR2 as FQNEAQ (reference sequence). CDR3 loop: CTIANRGAGETQYF. CDR3 coding DNA: TGTACCATCGCCAATCGGGGGGCAGGAGAGACCCAGTACTTC.

This chain connects TRBV14 to TRBJ2-1; 9 bases map to TRBD1. The end of the DNA is better explained by TRBJ2-7, so the J call may be wrong. The germline V gene has CDR1 SGHDN and CDR2 FVKESK. The CDR3 sequence is 18 residues long. The CDR3 loop is CASSQAYGRQGDYNEQYF. The CDR3 nucleotides are TGTGCCAGCAGCCAAGCTTACGGAAGACAGGGGGATTACAATGAGCAGTACTTC.

In this sample, this clonotype turned up a few times. The V gene is TRBV6-2 or TRBV6-3, the J gene TRBJ2-7; D possibly corresponds to TRBD1 (6 bases). Looked up from germline, CDR1 is MNHEY and CDR2 is SVGEGT. V lost 7 bases and J lost 4, with 17 bases in between. This CDR3 contains 14 residues. DNA of the CDR3: TGTGCCAGCACCCGCATAACCACAGGGTACGAGCAGTACTTC. Translated, it gives CASTRITTGYEQYF.

The V gene is TRBV5-1, the J gene TRBJ2-1; 12 bases line up with TRBD2. The V gene end was trimmed by 0 bases and the J gene end by 4 bases; junction bases not matched to a gene: 5. This CDR3 spans 17 amino acids. Per the germline V gene, CDR1 is SGHRS and CDR2 is YFSETQ. The CDR3 DNA sequence: TGCGCCAGCAGCTTGGAACTCCTAGCGGGAGGGTACAATGAGCAGTTCTTC. Its translation is CASSLELLAGGYNEQFF.

The chain joins TRBV20-1 to TRBJ2-7; no reliable D call. Germline-derived CDR1 and CDR2 are DFQATT and SNEGSKA (reference sequence). V lost 2 bases and J lost 2, with 19 bases in between. The CDR3 consists of 16 residues. CDR3 nucleotide sequence: TGCAGTGCTAGATCATGTGACGAGGTACCCGCCTACGAGCAGTACTTC. Translation: CSARSCDEVPAYEQYF.

CDR3 protein: CASSHHAGPEDTNTEAFF. The DNA for the CDR3 is TGTGCCAGCAGCCACCACGCCGGCCCCGAGGATACCAACACTGAAGCTTTCTTT. The chain combines TRBV4-2 with TRBJ1-1, with no clear D. The CDR3 runs to 18 residues. Germline CDR1 and CDR2: LGHNA and YNFKEQ. V dropped 3 bases and J dropped 2 bases, with 22 bases sitting between them.

The gene calls are TRBV12-3 or TRBV12-4 and TRBJ2-3; tentative D call: TRBD2 (6 bases). This CDR3 is built from 17 residues. V was clipped by 0 bases and J by 1 base, with 14 bases between them. The CDR3 is CASSLAPGRPGTDTQYF. The CDR3 nucleotides are TGTGCCAGCAGTTTAGCCCCCGGGAGACCGGGCACAGATACGCAGTATTTT.

The chain carries TRBV12-3 or TRBV12-4 and TRBJ2-7, with D perhaps TRBD2 (5 bases). The DNA end is a closer match to TRBJ2-5, so the J assignment may be wrong. There are 12 residues in the CDR3. The CDR3 coding sequence is TGTGCCAGCAGTTACGGGGTGGAGACCCAGTACTTC. Its translation: CASSYGVETQYF.

The rearrangement links TRBV27 to TRBJ2-7; 9 nucleotides align to TRBD1. The trim removed 7 bases at V and 0 bases at J, leaving 7 bases unmatched. Looked up from germline, CDR1 is MNHEY and CDR2 is SMNVEV (reference sequence). The CDR3 consists of 15 residues. The CDR3 DNA reads TGTGCCAGCACCCCGGGACAGGGTTCCTCCTACGAGCAGTACTTC. This codes for CASTPGQGSSYEQYF.

The rearrangement uses TRBV20-1 and TRBJ2-1; 11 nucleotides agree with TRBD2. This CDR3 region has 15 residues. The J segment lost 6 bases and the V segment lost 3 bases, leaving 7 bases of the junction unmatched. CDR1 and CDR2 (germline): DFQATT, SNEGSKA (reference sequence). The CDR3, as DNA: TGCAGTGCTAGGATTAGCGGGAGGGGATTCAATGAGCAGTTCTTC. Translating it yields CSARISGRGFNEQFF.

This chain links TRBV9 with TRBJ2-1, with TRBD1 as a possible D gene (5 bases). The germline gives CDR1 SGDLS, CDR2 YYNGEE. The ends were cut back, 0 bases at V and 11 bases at J, with 18 bases in the middle. This CDR3 spans 15 amino acids. CDR3 sequence: CASSVEVGSKGQQFF. Here the CDR3 DNA reads TGTGCCAGCAGCGTAGAGGTCGGGTCAAAGGGGCAGCAGTTCTTC.

This clonotype was observed a few times. J is TRBJ1-1 and V is TRBV10-3; weak D call: TRBD1 (5 bases). V dropped 7 bases and J dropped 4 bases, with 16 bases sitting between them. This CDR3 spans 14 amino acids. Germline V CDR1 and CDR2: ENHRY, SYGVKD. CDR3 nucleotide sequence: TGTGCCATCACGGACGGAGTGGGGGGCACTGAAGCTTTCTTT. Its translation is CAITDGVGGTEAFF.

The gene calls are TRBV7-2 and TRBJ2-7; 13 positions match TRBD2. The CDR3 loop spans 18 amino acids. The V gene end was trimmed by 5 bases and the J gene end by 10 bases; junction bases not matched to a gene: 20. CDR1 SGHTA and CDR2 FQGNSA come from the germline V gene. CDR3 coding DNA: TGTGCCAGCAGCCGTAGACTAGCGGGGGGCACCCAACTTAAGGCCCAGTACTTC. Amino acids: CASSRRLAGGTQLKAQYF.

This clonotype showed up many times. The rearrangement links TRBV20-1 to TRBJ1-2; the D is unclear. The CDR3 has 13 amino acids. The germline gives CDR1 DFQATT, CDR2 SNEGSKA (reference sequence). Trimming cost V 2 bases and J 6 bases, with 13 bases left between them. CDR3 nucleotide sequence: TGCAGTGCTAGAACGGGGAAGAGGAATGGCTACACCTTC. Translation: CSARTGKRNGYTF.

The chain is built from TRBV19 and TRBJ2-7, with D perhaps assigned TRBD1 or TRBD2 (5 bases each). With 7 bases removed from V and 2 bases from J, the gap between germline ends came to 15 bases. CDR1 is LNHDA, CDR2 SQIVND, per germline (reference sequence). The CDR3 sequence is 14 residues long. CDR3 protein: CASNRGGGTYEQYF. The CDR3 DNA is TGTGCCAGTAATCGGGGTGGGGGAACCTACGAGCAGTACTTC.

This chain links TRBV20-1 with TRBJ2-6; D is ambiguous. The CDR3 has 13 residues. Trimming left V 2 bases short and J 3 bases short, with 5 bases between. Per the germline V gene, CDR1 is DFQATT and CDR2 is SNEGSKA (reference sequence). The CDR3 DNA reads TGCAGTGCTAGATTGGTTGGGGCCAACGTCCTGACTTTC. Protein sequence: CSARLVGANVLTF.

This clonotype showed up just a few times. The V gene is TRBV6-5, the J gene TRBJ2-5; D possibly corresponds to TRBD2 (6 bases). This CDR3 has 15 residues. The V gene's germline CDR1 is MNHEY and CDR2 SVGAGI. Trimming pared 5 bases from V and 4 bases from J, leaving 17 bases between. The CDR3 DNA follows: TGTGCCAGCAGTCCACCCGGGGGAAGGAGAGAGACCCAGTACTTC. This gives the protein CASSPPGGRRETQYF.

This clonotype was counted once. CDR3 nucleotides: TGTGCCAGCAGTTACTCGTCTCGATCGTACTCCTACGAGCAGTACTTC. This gives the protein CASSYSSRSYSYEQYF. This chain uses TRBV6-5 with TRBJ2-7; D gene uncertain. In germline, CDR1 is MNHEY, CDR2 SVGAGI. This CDR3 is 16 amino acids long. The V end lost 0 bases, the J end lost 0 bases, and 12 bases lay between the germline ends.

This chain connects TRBV15 to TRBJ2-5; TRBD1 is a possible D gene (5 bases). Germline V gene sequence: CDR1 LNHNV, CDR2 YYDKDF (reference sequence). CDR3 size: 14 residues. The V and J ends lost 4 bases and 1 base respectively, with 10 bases between them. CDR3 sequence reads: CATSTGQVQETQYF. The CDR3 DNA reads as TGTGCCACCAGCACCGGACAAGTCCAAGAGACCCAGTACTTC.

This CDR3 reads CASSAGTSGSEFF. The CDR3 DNA sequence: TGTGCCAGCAGTGCCGGGACTAGCGGGAGTGAGTTCTTC. V is TRBV6-5 and J is TRBJ2-1; 14 bases align to TRBD2. V lost 5 bases to trimming and J lost 14 bases; unmatched junction nucleotides: 5. This CDR3 is 13 amino acids long. Looked up from germline, CDR1 is MNHEY and CDR2 is SVGAGI.

The V call is TRBV7-2, the J call TRBJ2-7; the match to TRBD1 covers 9 bases. The length of the CDR3 is 13 residues. The J segment lost 12 bases and the V segment lost 8 bases, leaving 14 bases of the junction unmatched. Germline values: CDR1 SGHTA, CDR2 FQGNSA. The CDR3 DNA is TGTGCCAGCTTAAGTCTCGGACAGGGGCCCTGGTACTTC. Residues: CASLSLGQGPWYF.

V is TRBV19 and J is TRBJ1-1; 9 nucleotides agree with TRBD1. CDR3 length: 16 residues. In germline, CDR1 is LNHDA, CDR2 SQIVND (reference sequence). The ends lost 5 bases at V and 2 bases at J; junction bases unmatched: 9. CDR3 DNA: TGTGCCAGTAGTCTATCGGACAGGGGCCCAAACACTGAAGCTTTCTTT. As protein: CASSLSDRGPNTEAFF.